Listed here are 15 T cell receptor beta chains from one sample, sequenced in a study of cytomegalovirus exposure and HLA in healthy donors. The primer mix had 60 Vbeta and 13 Jbeta primers. Clones were read by immunoSEQ multiplex PCR, and TCRdb kept only the in-frame ones, dropping some. Seen here are around 100,000 clones, 65% to 85% observed once, and the top ten hold 2.1%. Source material: PBMCs. These receptors were collected from a man aged 18-30 years in good health and CMV-seronegative.

This clone came up once. This chain joins TRBV9 and TRBJ2-7, with a weak D call TRBD1 (5 bases). The CDR3 extends over 14 amino acids. The germline gives CDR1 SGDLS, CDR2 YYNGEE. Trimming took off 3 bases at V and 7 bases at J, with 17 bases between the two ends. CDR3 loop: CASSAKGIQGEQYF. In DNA form, the CDR3 reads TGTGCCAGCAGCGCCAAGGGGATTCAAGGGGAGCAGTACTTC.

The V gene is TRBV27, the J gene TRBJ2-1; TRBD2 might be the D (5 bases). V was pared by 5 bases and J by 7 bases, with 9 bases between. This CDR3 contains 12 residues. Looked up from germline, CDR1 is MNHEY and CDR2 is SMNVEV (reference sequence). The CDR3, as DNA: TGTGCCAGCAGTGGTCCGGGGAATGAGCAGTTCTTC. Protein product: CASSGPGNEQFF.

This sequence joins TRBV6-5 and TRBJ2-7, with D perhaps matching TRBD1 (6 bases). The CDR3 totals 13 residues. CDR1 and CDR2 from the germline V gene are MNHEY and SVGAGI. V dropped 4 bases and J dropped 3 bases, with 10 bases sitting between them. CDR3 residues: CASSLAQGYEQYF. CDR3 sequence (DNA): TGTGCCAGCAGTTTAGCACAGGGCTACGAGCAGTACTTC.

This clone has just a few counts. The chain links TRBV6-1 to TRBJ1-4; TRBD1 matches 9 bases. CDR1 and CDR2 from the germline V gene are MNHNS and SASEGT. The CDR3 is made up of 13 amino acids. The V gene end was trimmed by 7 bases and the J gene end by 6 bases; junction bases not matched to a gene: 3. CDR3 amino acids: CASNRDRDEKLFF. DNA of the CDR3: TGTGCCAGCAATAGGGACAGGGATGAAAAACTGTTTTTT.

This clone was detected a few times. The chain couples TRBV10-2 to TRBJ2-7, with D possibly being TRBD1 (6 bases). The CDR3 has 13 residues. Trimming removed 4 bases at V and 5 bases at J, with 12 bases between. Germline V gives CDR1 WSHSY, CDR2 SAAADI. The CDR3 DNA reads TGCGCCAGCAGTGGTATTCCAGGGGACGAGCAGTACTTC. Amino acids: CASSGIPGDEQYF.

V usage is TRBV5-1 and J usage is TRBJ2-7, with 13 positions matching TRBD2. This CDR3 contains 14 residues. J lost 3 bases, V lost 4 bases, and 1 base had no gene match. The germline gives CDR1 SGHRS, CDR2 YFSETQ. The CDR3 nucleotides read TGCGCCAGCAGCCGGACTAGCGGGAGCTACGAGCAGTACTTC. This sequence encodes CASSRTSGSYEQYF.

The chain combines TRBV5-4 with TRBJ2-7; D ambiguous. This CDR3 region has 12 residues. V lost 2 bases, J lost 5 bases, and 8 bases lay in between. CDR1 and CDR2 from the germline V gene are SGHNT and YYREEE (reference sequence). The CDR3 DNA reads TGTGCCAGCAGCTTCTACCCGGACGAGCAGTACTTC. Its protein product is CASSFYPDEQYF.

Written as DNA, the CDR3 is TGCGCCAGCAGCTTGGGTAGCGGGGGTGTACCCGGGGAGCTGTTTTTT. Translation: CASSLGSGGVPGELFF. The V and J genes are TRBV5-1 and TRBJ2-2; 9 nucleotides line up with TRBD2. The CDR3 covers 16 residues. V lost 0 bases and J lost 6; bases outside the gene matches: 6. Germline CDR1 is SGHRS and CDR2 is YFSETQ.

The chain joins TRBV28 to TRBJ2-2, with 8 bases identical to TRBD2. Germline V gene data show CDR1 as MDHEN and CDR2 as SYDVKM. CDR3 length: 17 residues. Trimming took 6 bases from V and 7 from J; bases not matched to a gene: 16. The CDR3 sequence is CASSPVWVAGRYGELFF. The CDR3 nucleotides read TGTGCCAGCAGCCCCGTGTGGGTAGCGGGAAGGTACGGGGAGCTGTTTTTT.

V and J are TRBV4-3 and TRBJ1-5, with D tentatively TRBD1 (5 bases). In germline, CDR1 is LGHNA, CDR2 YSLEER. The CDR3 length is 14 residues. Trimming took 4 bases from V and 0 from J, leaving 7 bases between them. The CDR3, as DNA: TGCGCCAGCAGCCCCCAGGGTAGCAATCAGCCCCAGCATTTT. Translation gives CASSPQGSNQPQHF.

The chain uses TRBV5-1 and TRBJ2-3; TRBD2 matches at 10 bases. V lost 4 bases to trimming and J lost 1 base; unmatched junction nucleotides: 6. In germline, CDR1 is SGHRS, CDR2 YFSETQ. The CDR3 has 16 amino acids. CDR3 coding DNA: TGCGCCAGCAGCCCGAGCGGGGGGGATCGCACAGATACGCAGTATTTT. Amino acid sequence: CASSPSGGDRTDTQYF.

In regard to this clone: An end of the junction does not agree with germline; a read error may underlie this. V and J are TRBV7-7 and TRBJ2-1; perhaps TRBD1 as D (5 bases). CDR3 length: 12 amino acids. The germline V gene encodes CDR1 SSHAT and CDR2 FNYEAQ (reference sequence). As DNA, the CDR3 is TGTGCTAGCAGTCCAGGGTTTGATGAGCAGTTCTTC. This sequence encodes CASSPGFDEQFF.

This chain uses TRBV16 with TRBJ2-3; no reliable D call. Trimming removed 0 bases at V and 1 base at J, with 5 bases between. The CDR3 is 14 amino acids. CDR1 KGHSY and CDR2 FQNENV come from the germline V gene. The chain's CDR3 is CASSQSGRTDTQYF. The DNA for the CDR3 is TGTGCCAGCAGCCAATCTGGGCGCACAGATACGCAGTATTTT.

V and J are TRBV27 and TRBJ1-2, with a tentative D call TRBD1 (6 bases). Germline V lookup: CDR1 MNHEY, CDR2 SMNVEV (reference sequence). V dropped 3 bases and J dropped 4 bases, with 9 bases sitting between them. The CDR3 spans 13 residues. The CDR3 here is CASSFKGGYGYTF. The CDR3 DNA reads as TGTGCCAGCAGTTTCAAAGGGGGCTATGGCTACACCTTC.

This chain uses TRBV6-1 with TRBJ2-7; tentative D call: TRBD2 (6 bases). V gave up 6 bases and J gave up 0 bases, with 6 bases separating them. Germline values: CDR1 MNHNS, CDR2 SASEGT. CDR3 length: 12 amino acids. The CDR3 sequence: CASRDYSYEQYF. The CDR3 region has the DNA TGTGCCAGCAGGGACTACTCCTACGAGCAGTACTTC.